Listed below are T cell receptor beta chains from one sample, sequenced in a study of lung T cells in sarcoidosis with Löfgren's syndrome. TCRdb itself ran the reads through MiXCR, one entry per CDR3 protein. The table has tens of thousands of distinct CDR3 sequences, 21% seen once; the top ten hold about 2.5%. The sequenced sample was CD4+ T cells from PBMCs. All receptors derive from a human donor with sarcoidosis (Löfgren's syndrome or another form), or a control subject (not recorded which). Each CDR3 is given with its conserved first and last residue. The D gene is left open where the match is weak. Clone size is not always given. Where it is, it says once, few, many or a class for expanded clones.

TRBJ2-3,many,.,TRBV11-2,CASSFPGFTDTQYF,TGTGCCAGCAGCTTTCCCGGGTTCACAGATACGCAGTATTTT
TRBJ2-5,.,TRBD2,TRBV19,CASSINSGSCETQYF,TGTGCCAGTAGTATCAATAGCGGGAGCTGTGAGACCCAGTACTTC
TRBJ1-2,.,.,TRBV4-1,CASSQAGVNYGYTF,TGCGCCAGCAGCCAAGCCGGGGTTAACTATGGCTACACCTTC
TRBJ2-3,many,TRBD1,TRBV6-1,CASSQLGTAAGTDTQYF,TGTGCCAGCAGCCAGCTAGGGACAGCGGCGGGTACAGATACGCAGTATTTT
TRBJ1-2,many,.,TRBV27,CASSFLGDLGGNYGYTF,TGTGCCAGCAGTTTCTTAGGGGACCTAGGGGGAAACTATGGCTACACCTTC
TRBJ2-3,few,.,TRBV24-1,CATSVTAAGTQYF,TGTGCCACCAGTGTAACCGCAGCAGGTACGCAGTATTTT
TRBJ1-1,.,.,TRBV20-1,CSARDSRQGNIEAFF,TGCAGTGCTAGAGATTCTAGGCAGGGGAACATTGAGGCTTTCTTT
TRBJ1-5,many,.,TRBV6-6,CASSYSRGQPQHF,TGTGCCAGCAGTTACTCTCGTGGACAGCCCCAGCATTTT
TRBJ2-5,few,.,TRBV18,CASSPGFRETQYF,TGTGCCAGCTCTCCAGGGTTTCGGGAGACCCAGTACTTC
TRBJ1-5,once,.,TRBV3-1,CASSRGHQPQHF,TGTGCCAGCAGCCGGGGACATCAGCCCCAGCATTTT
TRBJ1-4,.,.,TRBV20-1,CSARELLRGEKLFF,TGCAGTGCTAGAGAACTCCTCCGGGGAGAAAAACTGTTTTTT
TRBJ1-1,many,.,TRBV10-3,CAIAKGPTEAFF,TGTGCCATTGCGAAAGGACCTACTGAAGCTTTCTTT
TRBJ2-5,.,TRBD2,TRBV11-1,CASSFSRASGQETQYF,TGTGCCAGCAGCTTCAGTCGGGCTAGCGGACAAGAGACCCAGTACTTC
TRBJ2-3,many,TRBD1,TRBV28,CASSPPGGGTDTQYF,TGTGCCAGCAGCCCTCCAGGGGGTGGGACAGATACGCAGTATTTT
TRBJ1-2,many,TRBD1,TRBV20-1,CSADTGDRGNYGYTF,TGCAGTGCTGATACGGGGGACAGGGGAAACTATGGCTACACCTTC
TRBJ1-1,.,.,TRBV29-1,CSGASPSGEAFF,TGCAGCGGGGCTAGTCCCTCGGGTGAGGCTTTCTTT
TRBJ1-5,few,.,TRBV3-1,CASSQGVGSNQPQHF,TGTGCCAGCAGCCAGGGGGTTGGAAGCAATCAGCCCCAGCATTTT
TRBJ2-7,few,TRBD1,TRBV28,CAMGGRGGYEQHF,TGTGCCATGGGCGGCCGAGGGGGCTACGAGCAGCACTTC
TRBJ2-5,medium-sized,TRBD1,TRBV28,CASSRRTGEETQYF,TGTGCCAGCAGTCGAAGGACAGGAGAGGAGACCCAGTACTTC
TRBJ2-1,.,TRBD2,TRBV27,CASSGGGSGSFFYYNEQFF,TGTGCCAGCAGTGGAGGAGGTAGCGGGAGCTTCTTCTACTACAATGAGCAGTTCTTC
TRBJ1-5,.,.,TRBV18,CASSPKRNQPQHF,TGTGCCAGCTCACCGAAGAGAAATCAGCCCCAGCATTTT
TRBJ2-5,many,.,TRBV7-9,CASSSQGRRDQYF,TGTGCCAGCAGCTCCCAAGGAAGAAGAGACCAGTACTTC
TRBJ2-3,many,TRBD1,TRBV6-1,CASNTDRSTDTQYF,TGTGCCAGCAATACGGACAGGAGCACAGATACGCAGTATTTT
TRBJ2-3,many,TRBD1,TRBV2,CASSRDIARGSTDTQYF,TGTGCCAGCAGTCGTGATATAGCCAGGGGGAGCACAGATACGCAGTATTTT
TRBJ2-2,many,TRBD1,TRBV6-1,CASSRQGRTGELFF,TGTGCCAGCAGCCGACAGGGAAGGACCGGGGAGCTGTTTTTT
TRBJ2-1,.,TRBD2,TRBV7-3,CASSSASGRVKEQFF,TGTGCCAGCAGCTCGGCTAGCGGGAGAGTTAAAGAGCAGTTCTTC
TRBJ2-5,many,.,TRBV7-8,CASSPQGRIQETQYF,TGTGCCAGCAGCCCCCAGGGGCGGATTCAAGAGACCCAGTACTTC
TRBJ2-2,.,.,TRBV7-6,CASGPLGQTIGELFF,TGTGCCAGCGGCCCCCTAGGACAGACCATCGGGGAGCTGTTTTTT
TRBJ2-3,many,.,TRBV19,CASSIGNTQYF,TGTGCCAGTAGTATCGGTAATACGCAGTATTTT
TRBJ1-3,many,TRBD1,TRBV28,CASSPGQGGNTIYF,TGTGCCAGCAGTCCAGGACAGGGAGGAAACACCATATATTTT
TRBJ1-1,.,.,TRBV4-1,CASSLYSGRKNTEAFF,TGCGCCAGCAGCCTCTACTCTGGGCGGAAGAACACTGAAGCTTTCTTT
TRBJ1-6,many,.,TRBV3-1,CASSLGSSYNSPLHF,TGTGCCAGCAGCCTGGGCAGCTCCTATAATTCACCCCTCCACTTT
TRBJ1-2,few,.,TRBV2,CASSELNPRGPIYF,TGTGCCAGCAGTGAACTAAATCCTCGGGGGCCCATTTACTTC
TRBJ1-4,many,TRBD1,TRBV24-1,CATSDPGQADEKLFF,TGTGCCACCAGTGACCCGGGACAGGCGGATGAAAAACTGTTTTTT
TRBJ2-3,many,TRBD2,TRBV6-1,CASSRTSGGATDTQYF,TGTGCCAGCAGTCGAACTAGCGGGGGGGCCACAGATACGCAGTATTTT
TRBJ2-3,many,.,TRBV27,CASSLSWGAGGTDTQYF,TGTGCCAGCAGTTTATCGTGGGGGGCTGGAGGCACAGATACGCAGTATTTT
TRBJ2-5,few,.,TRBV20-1,CSANPRLVGVSQYF,TGCAGTGCCAACCCCCGACTAGTGGGAGTATCCCAGTACTTC
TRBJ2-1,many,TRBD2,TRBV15,CATRPGLAGEGNEQFF,TGTGCCACCAGACCGGGACTAGCGGGAGAGGGCAATGAGCAGTTCTTC
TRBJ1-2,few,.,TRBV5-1,CASSLKTGSGYTF,TGCGCCAGCAGCCTCAAGACAGGTTCTGGCTACACCTTC
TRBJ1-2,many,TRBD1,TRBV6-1,CASSRSLGQGARVYGYTF,TGTGCCAGCAGCCGCTCGTTGGGACAGGGGGCGCGGGTCTATGGCTACACCTTC
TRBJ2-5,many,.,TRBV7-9,CASSLDGSVQETQYF,TGTGCCAGCAGCTTAGACGGGAGTGTTCAAGAGACCCAGTACTTC
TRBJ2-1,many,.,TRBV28,CASSARDFYNEQFF,TGTGCCAGCAGTGCTCGGGACTTCTACAATGAGCAGTTCTTC
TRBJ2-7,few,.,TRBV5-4,CASSRGGASSYEQYF,TGTGCCAGCAGCAGGGGCGGGGCCAGCTCCTACGAGCAGTACTTC
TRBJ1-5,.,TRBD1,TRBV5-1,CASSPAGGSNQPQHF,TGCGCCAGCAGCCCGGCAGGGGGGAGCAATCAGCCCCAGCATTTT
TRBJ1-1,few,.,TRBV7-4,CASSLRGRAGNTEAFF,TGTGCCAGCAGCTTAAGGGGAAGGGCGGGGAACACTGAAGCTTTCTTT
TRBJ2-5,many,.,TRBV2,CASMGTNQETQYF,TGTGCCAGCATGGGGACCAACCAAGAGACCCAGTACTTC
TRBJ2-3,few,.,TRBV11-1,CASSPRIRRFTDTQYF,TGTGCCAGCAGCCCCAGGATTAGGCGATTCACAGATACGCAGTATTTT
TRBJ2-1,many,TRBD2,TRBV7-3,CASSLKPSGNEQFF,TGTGCCAGCAGCTTAAAGCCTAGCGGCAATGAGCAGTTCTTC
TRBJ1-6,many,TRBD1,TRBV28,CASRMDRIYNSPLHF,TGTGCCAGCAGGATGGACAGGATTTATAATTCACCCCTCCACTTT
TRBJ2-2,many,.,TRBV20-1,CSARPRTKVTGELFF,TGCAGTGCTAGACCCAGGACTAAGGTCACCGGGGAGCTGTTTTTT
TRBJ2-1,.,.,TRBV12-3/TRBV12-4,CASSLVIGGRGLDEQFF,TGTGCCAGCAGTTTAGTCATCGGGGGGCGCGGGTTGGATGAGCAGTTCTTC
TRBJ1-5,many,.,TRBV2,CASSVDWRNQPQHF,TGTGCCAGCAGTGTCGACTGGCGCAATCAGCCCCAGCATTTT
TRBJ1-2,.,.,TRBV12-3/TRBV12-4,CASSLDQNGYTF,TGTGCCAGCAGTTTAGATCAGAACGGCTACACCTTC
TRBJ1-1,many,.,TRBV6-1,CASSLPTGEAFF,TGTGCCAGCAGTTTGCCGACAGGTGAAGCTTTCTTT
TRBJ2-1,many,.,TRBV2,CASTRDGPGEQFF,TGTGCCAGTACCCGGGACGGCCCTGGGGAGCAGTTCTTC
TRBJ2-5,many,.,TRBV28,CASSSAGLREETQYF,TGTGCCAGCAGTTCGGCAGGGTTAAGGGAAGAGACCCAGTACTTC
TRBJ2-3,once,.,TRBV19,CASSIGLAPAGDTQYF,TGTGCCAGTAGTATCGGGCTAGCGCCCGCGGGGGATACGCAGTATTTT
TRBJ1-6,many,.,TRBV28,CASRTGVTSSPLHF,TGTGCCAGCAGAACGGGGGTAACTAGTTCACCCCTCCACTTT
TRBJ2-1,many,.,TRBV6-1,CASTLDPYSYNEQFF,TGTGCCAGCACCCTGGACCCCTACTCCTACAATGAGCAGTTCTTC
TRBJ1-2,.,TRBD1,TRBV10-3,CAISDPDRGYGHTF,TGTGCCATCAGTGACCCGGACAGGGGCTATGGCCACACCTTC